This TCR beta chain stems from a study of blood T cell repertoires in COVID-19. Overall study context: The study drew acute and convalescent COVID-19 samples from the United States, Italy and Spain. T cells, B-cell-depleted T cells, or PBMCs provided the cDNA or gDNA that served as material.

The CDR3 runs to 17 residues. After removal of 8 bases from V and 0 bases from J, the junction contained 14 bases not matched to a gene. The germline CDR1 and CDR2 sequences are SEHNR and FQNEAQ (reference sequence). As processed by the authors: Reference gene primer amplification gave estimated nucleated cell counts. TCRdb's table, derived via immunoSEQ multiplex PCR, lists solely in-frame clones and lacks some. V and J calls and clone size are those listed in that table; D and trimming were worked out from the DNA. The profile shows 140,000 or so clones, approximately 81% of them singletons. Specimen: peripheral blood. The sequence was collected from a human donor in a cohort sampled during active COVID-19. This sequence joins TRBV7-9 and TRBJ1-1, with TRBD1 matching over 8 bases. Written as DNA, the CDR3 is TGTGCCAGCGAAACAGGGGGTAACTCCGCCTTGAACACTGAAGCTTTCTTT. Encoded protein: CASETGGNSALNTEAFF. Full variable domain (missing parts from reference TRBV7-9 and TRBJ1-1): DTGVSQNPRHKITKRGQNVTFRCDPISEHNRLYWYRQTLGQGPEFLTYFQNEAQLEKSRLLSDRFSAERPKGSFSTLEIQRTEQGDSAMYLCASETGGNSALNTEAFFGQGTRLTVV.